Listed below are T cell receptor beta chains from one sample, sequenced in a study of OX40 agonist ivuxolimab in advanced cancers. The method was immunoSEQ multiplex PCR; TCRdb's version includes in-frame clones alone and lacks a portion of them. The table includes roughly 56,000 clones, roughly 89% detected once. The sample here was CD4+ or CD8+ T cells sorted from blood, taken in a trial of the OX40 agonist ivuxolimab. All receptors derive from an adult with an advanced solid tumor such as melanoma, head and neck, liver or kidney cancer. Both conserved end residues are part of each CDR3. Each record gives: V gene, J gene, CDR3 protein.

TRBV6-1	TRBJ1-5	CASSEQGASNQPQHF
TRBV21-1	TRBJ2-1	CASSKVALNEQFF
TRBV19	TRBJ2-7	CASSTPGTGTYEQYF
TRBV5-5	TRBJ1-2	CASSTREQGYTF
TRBV14	TRBJ1-4	CASSHPGRVRKLFF
TRBV5-1	TRBJ1-2	CASSGQGASGDYGYTF
TRBV18	TRBJ1-1	CASSQIGGSTEAFF
TRBV6-1	TRBJ2-1	CASVRVGHSYNEQFF
TRBV5-8	TRBJ2-5	CASSSAGTAYVTQYF
TRBV29-1	TRBJ1-1	CSAVAAGAGVEAFF